This T cell receptor beta chain stems from a study of PD-1 blockade in classical Hodgkin lymphoma. Whole-study findings and limits: Complete responders showed a baseline diversity that resembled the diversity of newly diagnosed patients. Reported baseline diversity: healthy donors highest, relapsed/refractory patients lowest. Exclusion was applied to patients who started nivolumab under 1 year after ASCT. Significantly greater TCR diversity emerged by C4D1 in CD4+ cells but not CD8+ cells.

Profiling relied on immunoSEQ multiplex PCR, and the TCRdb table lists in-frame clones only, not all of them. The top ten clones hold 5.8% of a sample with 20,000 to 25,000 clones, about two thirds of them seen once. Relapse was seen in all patients after autologous stem cell transplantation, and brentuximab vedotin exposure was variable. As concerns this clone: The antigen is unknown. The same CDR3 arises from other DNA sequences in this sample as well.

Germline CDR1 is MNHEY and CDR2 is SVGAGI. Trimming took off 9 bases at V and 5 bases at J, with 13 bases between the two ends. This CDR3 has 12 residues. The material was peripheral blood mononuclear cells (PBMCs), obtained at baseline. The chain joins TRBV6-5 to TRBJ1-2, with D unclear. This receptor was taken from a human donor with classical Hodgkin lymphoma. The CDR3 DNA sequence: TGTGCCAGTGCCCTGGGTGGATATGGCTACACCTTC. Translation: CASALGGYGYTF.